The source of this TCR beta chain is a study of blood T cell repertoires in COVID-19. Participant-given clinical history determined each cohort assignment. The V gene end was trimmed by 3 bases and the J gene end by 4 bases; junction bases not matched to a gene: 8. Germline values: CDR1 SQVTM, CDR2 ANQGSEA. The CDR3 runs 16 residues. As processed by the authors: Counts of nucleated cells, estimated from reference gene primer amplification, were obtained. Sequencing used immunoSEQ multiplex PCR; TCRdb keeps in-frame clones, though not all of them. V and J calls and clone size are as listed in that table; D and trimming were resolved from the DNA. The sample contains about 280,000 clones, roughly 90% of which appear only once.

This clonotype was obtained from a woman between 55 and 75 years old who had recovered from COVID-19. Sequencing used PBMCs or T cells enriched from blood (not recorded which). The chain employs TRBV29-1 and TRBJ2-1, with TRBD2 matching over 11 bases. DNA for the CDR3: TGCAGCGTTGATAAACTAGCGGGGGTTGGTTACAATGAGCAGTTCTTC. Its protein product is CSVDKLAGVGYNEQFF.